This T cell receptor beta chain originates from a study of T-cell reconstitution after alpha-beta-depleted transplantation in children. Unique molecular identifiers were used to barcode this TCRbeta library. TCRdb used MiXCR to reprocess the PCR reads, holding one entry per CDR3 protein. The repertoire consists of hundreds of thousands of distinct CDR3 sequences, with 16% occurring once and the leading ten covering roughly 40%. This clonotype was counted only a few times. The antigen is unknown. The V gene lost 2 bases and the J gene lost 5 bases, with 15 bases spanning the gap. Germline CDR1 is MGHRA and CDR2 is YSYEKL. The CDR3 contains 15 residues. Findings of the study overall: It was newly produced T cells that mostly accounted for T-cell counts and diversity one year after transplant. There were reportedly several hundred expanded graft clones from which alpha-beta T cells came about two months after transplant. Some patients' high day-60 TCRbeta diversity was attributed to recipient cells surviving conditioning.

This rearrangement joins TRBV4-1 to TRBJ2-5; TRBD2 might be the D (6 bases). The TCR sequence derives from a male patient aged 2 to 10 who had a stem cell transplant for acute lymphoblastic leukemia, so the T cells may come from the graft donor. Material: PBMCs, mostly from graft donor cells, obtained 360 days after TCRalphabeta/CD19-depleted stem cell transplant. The CDR3 DNA reads TGCGCCAGCAGCCAAATAAGATCTAGCGTGGAGACCCAGTACTTC. Translated, it gives CASSQIRSSVETQYF.